This T cell receptor beta chain appears in the sequencing data of a study of cytomegalovirus exposure and HLA in healthy donors. Notes on the study in general: For TCR beta chains, V- and J-gene trimming was later linked to a missense DCLRE1C variant. A later analysis by the authors found several of the most significant clusters apparently linked to common viral pathogens. Sequencing had likely introduced a cluster of highly shared sequence variants as an artifact.

This clone was observed a single time. As yet, its antigen is unknown. Germline V gene data show CDR1 as SGHRS and CDR2 as YFSETQ. The CDR3 is 14 amino acids. V dropped 4 bases and J dropped 1 base, with 11 bases sitting between them. In the PCR, 60 Vbeta and 13 Jbeta primers were used. Libraries were prepared by immunoSEQ multiplex PCR; TCRdb keeps only in-frame clonotypes and omits some of them. The sample consists of around 140,000 clones, 70% to 80% of them appearing once. Healthy bone marrow donors made up the cohort. This TCR came from a female donor in good health and CMV-seropositive. J is TRBJ1-1 and V is TRBV5-1, with D possibly matching TRBD1 (6 bases). The sample comprised PBMCs. CDR3 region: CASSPGHSNTEAFF. The CDR3 nucleotides read TGCGCCAGCAGCCCGGGACACTCGAACACTGAAGCTTTCTTT. Full variable domain (outside the CDR3, taken from reference TRBV5-1 and TRBJ1-1): KAGVTQTPRYLIKTRGQQVTLSCSPISGHRSVSWYQQTPGQGLQFLFEYFSETQRNKGNFPGRFSGRQFSNSRSEMNVSTLELGDSALYLCASSPGHSNTEAFFGQGTRLTVV.